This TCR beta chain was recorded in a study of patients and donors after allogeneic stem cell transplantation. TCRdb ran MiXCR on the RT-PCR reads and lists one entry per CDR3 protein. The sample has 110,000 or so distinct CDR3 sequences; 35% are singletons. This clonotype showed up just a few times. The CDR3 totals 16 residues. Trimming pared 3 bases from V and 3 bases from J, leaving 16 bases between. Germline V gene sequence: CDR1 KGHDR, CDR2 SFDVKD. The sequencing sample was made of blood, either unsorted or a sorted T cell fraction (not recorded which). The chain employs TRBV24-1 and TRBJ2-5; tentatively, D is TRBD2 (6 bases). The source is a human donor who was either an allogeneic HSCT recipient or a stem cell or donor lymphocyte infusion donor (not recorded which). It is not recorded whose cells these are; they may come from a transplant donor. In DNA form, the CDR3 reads TGTGCCACCAGTGATACCGCGGGACGACCCAAAGAGACCCAGTACTTC. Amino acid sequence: CATSDTAGRPKETQYF.